This record looks at one T cell receptor (beta chain) sequence and its context. Compared with germline, one end of the junction differs, possibly owing to a read error. This record belongs to a study of vaccination and CD4 T cells after COVID-19. Turning to the study itself: Four females and six males made up the convalescents, with two Hispanic. For post-vaccine samples, collection took place a median about 65 days after dose two, ranging from 14 to 241.

TCRdb passed the PCR reads through MiXCR, listing each CDR3 protein once. The sample consists of 25,000 or so distinct CDR3 sequences, under 65% of them appearing once. The length of the CDR3 is 10 residues. Germline V gives CDR1 SEHNR, CDR2 FQNEAQ (reference sequence). This TCR was recovered from a human donor who had recovered from COVID-19. This material consisted of CD4+ T cells from blood, taken before SARS-CoV-2 vaccination. The rearrangement uses TRBV7-9 and TRBJ1-2; D gene uncertain. CDR3: CASSLTAVAF. CDR3 sequence (DNA): TGTGCCAGCAGCTTAACGGCCGTAGCCTTC.